Below, 4 T cell receptor beta chains from the same sample are listed, as sequenced in a study of blood T cells in healthy people across ages. Through a sample-barcoded 5' primer and a J-beta primer mix, a second PCR was run for roughly 6 to 11 cycles. TCRdb processed the 5' RACE reads anew with MiXCR; each CDR3 protein has one entry. The sample has 900,000 to 950,000 distinct CDR3 sequences, roughly 29% seen once. The same data also contributed to another study, on T cells of mothers and their children.

The specimen was blood. The origin of the receptors is a woman aged 40-49 years in good health.

The V and J genes are TRBV12-3 or TRBV12-4 and TRBJ2-3, with 11 nucleotides matching TRBD2. The CDR3 consists of 15 residues. Unmatched junction bases numbered 14, after V lost 5 bases and J lost 13 bases. The CDR3 DNA reads as TGTGCCAGCAGTCCCGGACTAGCGGGCACAGATATGGAGTATTTT. Residues: CASSPGLAGTDMEYF.

The CDR3 sequence: CASSPPWETEAFF. The DNA of the CDR3 is TGCGCCAGCAGCCCACCCTGGGAGACTGAAGCTTTCTTT. The chain uses TRBV5-1 and TRBJ1-1; D gene unclear. The germline V gene has CDR1 SGHRS and CDR2 YFSETQ. The CDR3 loop spans 13 amino acids. With 4 bases removed from V and 5 bases from J, the gap between germline ends came to 12 bases.

Only a few counts were recorded for this clonotype. The rearrangement links TRBV20-1 to TRBJ1-5; no reliable D call. The CDR3 contains 15 residues. Deletions cut 5 bases from V and 4 bases from J, with 18 bases between. The germline V gene encodes CDR1 DFQATT and CDR2 SNEGSKA (reference sequence). The CDR3 DNA is TGCAGTGCTCGAGGGCCGACCCGGGGAAATCAGCCCCAGCATTTT. Protein sequence: CSARGPTRGNQPQHF.

In its sample, this clonotype was seen many times. This rearrangement joins TRBV30 to TRBJ2-7, with D maybe TRBD2 (5 bases). This CDR3 has 11 residues. The germline gives CDR1 GTSNPN, CDR2 SVGIG (reference sequence). Trimming cost V 8 bases and J 1 base, with 9 bases left between them. The CDR3 region has the DNA TGTGCCGGAGGACGTTCCTACGAGCAGTACTTC. Its translation is CAGGRSYEQYF.